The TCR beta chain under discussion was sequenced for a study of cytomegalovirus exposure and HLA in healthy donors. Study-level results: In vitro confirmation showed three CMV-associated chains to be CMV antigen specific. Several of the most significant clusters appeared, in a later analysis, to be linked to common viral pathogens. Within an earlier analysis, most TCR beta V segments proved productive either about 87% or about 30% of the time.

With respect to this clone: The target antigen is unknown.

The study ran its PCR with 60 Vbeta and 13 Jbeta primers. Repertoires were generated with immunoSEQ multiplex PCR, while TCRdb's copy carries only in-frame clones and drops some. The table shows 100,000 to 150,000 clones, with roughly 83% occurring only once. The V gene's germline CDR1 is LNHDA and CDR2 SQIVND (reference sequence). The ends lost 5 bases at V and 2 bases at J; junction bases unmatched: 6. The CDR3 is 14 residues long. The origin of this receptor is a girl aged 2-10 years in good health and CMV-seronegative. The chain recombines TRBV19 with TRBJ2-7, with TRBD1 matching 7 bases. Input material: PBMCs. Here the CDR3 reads CASSSQGNTYEQYF. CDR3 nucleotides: TGTGCCAGTAGTTCACAGGGGAACACCTACGAGCAGTACTTC.